The clone carrying this T cell receptor beta chain was recorded at least ten times. The antigen remains unidentified. From RNA transcripts, TCR beta CDR3 regions were amplified. Primed by the HTBI set, a first-round RT-PCR was run on the TCR CDR3. Using its own MiXCR run on the multiplex PCR reads, TCRdb lists one record per CDR3 protein. The top ten clones hold approximately 7.2% of a sample with about 640,000 distinct CDR3 sequences, just under 45% of them seen once. Losses at the gene ends were 7 bases for V and 4 bases for J; bases not matched to a gene: 5. The CDR3 has 14 residues. Germline V CDR1 and CDR2: MGHDK, SYGVNS. This sample is drawn from a study of T cells in Graves' hyperthyroidism and ophthalmopathy. Notes on the study in general: In the analysis, a 13 V-J model separated ophthalmopathy from stable hyperthyroidism. Ophthalmopathy, as predicted by the model, came a median about seven months after the prediction. Blood also contained most expanded thyroid clonotypes above 0.001.

This sequence was found in an adult man with Graves' disease, either hyperthyroidism or ophthalmopathy (not recorded which). The rearrangement uses TRBV25-1 and TRBJ2-2, with 8 bases identical to TRBD1. The sample comprised peripheral blood or thyroid tissue (not recorded which). CDR3 in amino acids: CASTNTGGTGELFF. The CDR3, as DNA: TGTGCCAGCACAAATACAGGGGGCACCGGGGAGCTGTTTTTT.